This T cell receptor beta chain originates from a study of cytomegalovirus exposure and HLA in healthy donors. CDR3 size: 12 residues. The junction had 6 bases not matched to a gene; V was cut back by 4 bases and J by 9 bases. The germline gives CDR1 SQVTM, CDR2 ANQGSEA. The primer mix had 60 Vbeta and 13 Jbeta primers. TCRdb's copy holds only in-frame clones and misses some; the assay was immunoSEQ multiplex PCR. The data hold approximately 120,000 clones, with around 82% observed a single time. Source material: PBMCs. V usage is TRBV29-1 and J usage is TRBJ2-1, with 7 bases fitting TRBD2. This receptor was taken from a man aged 25 to 40 in good health and CMV-seropositive. CDR3 in DNA: TGCAGCGTTGGGCGGGAGCGAAGTGAGCAGTTCTTC. It specifies CSVGRERSEQFF.